Below are 19 T cell receptor beta chains sequenced from a single sample in a study of PD-L1 blockade in urothelial cancer. Clones were sequenced by immunoSEQ multiplex PCR, and TCRdb holds only the in-frame ones, with some missing. The sample contains roughly 42,000 clones, more than 65% of which appear only once. Sample: PBMCs, taken around atezolizumab (anti-PD-L1) treatment. The receptors derive from a man between 65 and 85 years old with urothelial cancer.

The chain joins TRBV4-3 to TRBJ2-1; 7 bases fit TRBD2. The germline gives CDR1 LGHNA, CDR2 YSLEER. The V segment lost 4 bases and the J segment 0 bases; nucleotides outside the gene matches: 6. There are 16 residues in the CDR3. The CDR3 DNA reads TGCGCCAGCAGCCCTAACTGGGGGGGCTCCTACAATGAGCAGTTCTTC. Translated, it gives CASSPNWGGSYNEQFF.

J is TRBJ1-2 and V is TRBV2; unclear D gene. V was clipped by 4 bases and J by 0 bases, with 12 bases between them. Germline assignment: CDR1 SNHLY and CDR2 FYNNEI. The CDR3 has 15 amino acids. CDR3 region: CASSARREPNYGYTF. CDR3 sequence (DNA): TGTGCCAGCAGTGCTAGGCGGGAACCTAACTATGGCTACACCTTC.

The V gene is TRBV29-1, the J gene TRBJ1-2; possible D gene TRBD1, 5 bases. Between the trimmed V and J ends, which lost 0 bases and 6 bases, there was a span of 14 bases. CDR1 SQVTM and CDR2 ANQGSEA come from the germline V gene. There are 14 residues in the CDR3. The CDR3, as DNA: TGCAGCGTTGAAGATGGGGCAGGAGTGAATGGCTACACCTTC. Its translation is CSVEDGAGVNGYTF. The full variable domain, completed using reference TRBV29-1 and TRBJ1-2, is SAVISQKPSRDICQRGTSLTIQCQVDSQVTMMFWYRQQPGQSLTLIATANQGSEATYESGFVIDKFPISRPNLTFSTLTVSNMSPEDSSIYLCSVEDGAGVNGYTFGSGTRLTVV.

The V gene is TRBV11-2, the J gene TRBJ2-1; 9 nucleotides align to TRBD2. The CDR3 has 15 amino acids. V dropped 5 bases and J dropped 2; count of bases not matched to a gene: 4. Per the germline V gene, CDR1 is SGHAT and CDR2 is FQNNGV. CDR3 DNA: TGTGCCAGCAGCACGACTAGCGGAGCCTACAATGAGCAGTTCTTC. Translated, it gives CASSTTSGAYNEQFF.

The chain is built from TRBV14 and TRBJ1-1; D remains ambiguous. The V end was cut by 3 bases, the J end by 6 bases, with 17 bases between. Per the germline V gene, CDR1 is SGHDN and CDR2 is FVKESK. The CDR3 covers 15 residues. The CDR3 here is CASSQPLSPHSEAFF. CDR3 bases: TGTGCCAGCAGCCAGCCACTAAGCCCGCATTCTGAAGCTTTCTTT. Full variable domain (missing parts from reference TRBV14 and TRBJ1-1): EAGVTQFPSHSVIEKGQTVTLRCDPISGHDNLYWYRRVMGKEIKFLLHFVKESKQDESGMPNNRFLAERTGGTYSTLKVQPAELEDSGVYFCASSQPLSPHSEAFFGQGTRLTVV.

With regard to this clone: Other DNA sequences in the same sample also yield this CDR3. V is TRBV9 and J is TRBJ2-3, with 10 positions matching TRBD2. Germline V gene lookup returns CDR1 SGDLS and CDR2 YYNGEE. This CDR3 contains 14 residues. Trimming cost V 3 bases and J 3 bases; bases outside gene matches: 1. The CDR3 DNA reads as TGTGCCAGCAGCGCTAGCGGGAGAACAGATACGCAGTATTTT. It yields the protein CASSASGRTDTQYF. Complete variable domain (other parts from reference TRBV9 and TRBJ2-3): DSGVTQTPKHLITATGQRVTLRCSPRSGDLSVYWYQQSLDQGLQFLIQYYNGEERAKGNILERFSAQQFPDLHSELNLSSLELGDSALYFCASSASGRTDTQYFGPGTRLTVL.

The rearrangement links TRBV5-1 to TRBJ1-2, with D unresolved. Trimming left V 2 bases short and J 4 bases short, with 18 bases between. In germline, CDR1 is SGHRS, CDR2 YFSETQ. This CDR3 has 16 residues. CDR3 in DNA: TGCGCCAGCAGCTTTTCGGGTGGTTCGGAGGGCTATGGCTACACCTTC. Translation: CASSFSGGSEGYGYTF.

This chain joins TRBV28 and TRBJ2-7; 9 positions agree with TRBD2. The CDR3 extends over 15 amino acids. The V segment lost 7 bases and the J segment 6 bases; nucleotides outside the gene matches: 13. Per the germline V gene, CDR1 is MDHEN and CDR2 is SYDVKM. CDR3 bases: TGTGCCAGCACCTCATTGGCGGGAGGGTCCGTCGAGCAGTACTTC. This translates into CASTSLAGGSVEQYF.

This clone came up a few times. The chain couples TRBV11-3 to TRBJ2-2; 13 bases are a match to TRBD2. This CDR3 has 16 amino acids. The ends lost 5 bases at V and 8 bases at J; junction bases unmatched: 8. CDR1 is SGHNT, CDR2 YENEEA, per germline. The CDR3 sequence: CASSDRLAGGRGELFF. The CDR3 DNA reads as TGTGCCAGCAGCGACAGACTAGCGGGAGGTCGAGGGGAGCTGTTTTTT.

The genes are TRBV7-9 and TRBJ2-7, with a weak D call TRBD1 (6 bases). The CDR3 extends over 14 amino acids. Germline V gives CDR1 SEHNR, CDR2 FQNEAQ (reference sequence). Trimming stripped 5 bases from V and 0 bases from J, with 11 bases between. CDR3 loop: CASSLYRDSYEQYF. Written as DNA, the CDR3 is TGTGCCAGCAGCCTCTACAGGGACTCCTACGAGCAGTACTTC.

The chain is built from TRBV30 and TRBJ2-3; D possibly corresponds to TRBD1 (5 bases). The CDR3 totals 13 residues. From germline, CDR1 is GTSNPN and CDR2 SVGIG (reference sequence). Between the trimmed V and J ends, which lost 3 bases and 4 bases, there was a span of 11 bases. CDR3 in amino acids: CAWSKKGADTQYF. The CDR3 DNA follows: TGTGCCTGGAGCAAGAAAGGGGCAGATACGCAGTATTTT.

This clone is a singleton in its sample. The chain employs TRBV28 and TRBJ2-2; 7 nucleotides match TRBD2. From germline, CDR1 is MDHEN and CDR2 SYDVKM. CDR3 length equals 15 residues. The V gene end was trimmed by 7 bases and the J gene end by 7 bases; junction bases not matched to a gene: 12. CDR3 in amino acids: CASTPPLAGVGELFF. The DNA of the CDR3 is TGTGCCAGCACCCCCCCCTTGGCGGGGGTCGGGGAGCTGTTTTTT.

The chain has TRBV29-1 and TRBJ1-2, with 10 bases fitting TRBD1. The CDR3 extends over 13 amino acids. Looked up from germline, CDR1 is SQVTM and CDR2 is ANQGSEA. V dropped 3 bases and J dropped 4; count of bases not matched to a gene: 2. The CDR3 DNA follows: TGCAGCGTTGAGGGACAGGGGCGCTATGGCTACACCTTC. Protein product: CSVEGQGRYGYTF. The whole variable domain, remainder taken from reference TRBV29-1 and TRBJ1-2, is SAVISQKPSRDICQRGTSLTIQCQVDSQVTMMFWYRQQPGQSLTLIATANQGSEATYESGFVIDKFPISRPNLTFSTLTVSNMSPEDSSIYLCSVEGQGRYGYTFGSGTRLTVV.

In its sample, this clone was seen a few times. The chain is built from TRBV4-1 and TRBJ2-3, with 11 bases fitting TRBD2. CDR1 and CDR2 from the germline V gene are MGHRA and YSYEKL. Trimming took 1 base from V and 0 from J; bases not matched to a gene: 6. This CDR3 spans 18 amino acids. The CDR3 DNA reads TGCGCCAGCAGCCAAGGACTAGCGGGGATAACTAGCACAGATACGCAGTATTTT. Protein sequence: CASSQGLAGITSTDTQYF.

The rearrangement uses TRBV9 and TRBJ1-1; D is unresolved. The CDR3 sequence is 16 residues long. V gave up 0 bases and J gave up 1 base, with 13 bases separating them. Germline CDR1 and CDR2: SGDLS and YYNGEE. The CDR3 nucleotides read TGTGCCAGCAGCGTAGGACAACCCGCAGGGAACACTGAAGCTTTCTTT. Its translation: CASSVGQPAGNTEAFF.

V and J are TRBV7-3 and TRBJ1-2; no reliable D call. The CDR3 extends over 13 amino acids. The ends were cut back, 3 bases at V and 6 bases at J, with 11 bases in the middle. CDR1 and CDR2 from the germline V gene are SGHTA and FQGTGA. In nucleotides, the CDR3 is TGTGCCAGCAGCTTCGGTGAGCGGGATGGCTACACCTTC. Translating gives CASSFGERDGYTF. Using reference TRBV7-3 and TRBJ1-2 for the parts outside the CDR3, the full variable domain is GAGVSQTPSNKVTEKGKYVELRCDPISGHTALYWYRQSLGQGPEFLIYFQGTGAADDSGLPNDRFFAVRPEGSVSTLKIQRTERGDSAVYLCASSFGERDGYTFGSGTRLTVV.

The chain links TRBV18 to TRBJ2-3; possible D gene TRBD2, 6 bases. Trimming took off 3 bases at V and 0 bases at J, with 13 bases between the two ends. This CDR3 spans 16 amino acids. Germline V gene data show CDR1 as KGHSH and CDR2 as LQKENI. In nucleotides, the CDR3 is TGTGCCAGCTCACCGGGACTGAGCGGGAGCACAGATACGCAGTATTTT. This codes for CASSPGLSGSTDTQYF.

The V gene is TRBV6-4, the J gene TRBJ2-1; 13 nucleotides align to TRBD2. The V segment lost 0 bases and the J segment 9 bases; nucleotides outside the gene matches: 2. The CDR3 spans 15 residues. Germline assignment: CDR1 MRHNA and CDR2 SNTAGT. The CDR3 DNA is TGTGCCAGCAGTGACTCGACTAGCGGGAGGTCTGAGCAGTTCTTC. As protein: CASSDSTSGRSEQFF.

The chain couples TRBV7-2 to TRBJ1-3; D call uncertain. Trimming left V 5 bases short and J 4 bases short, with 9 bases between. Germline V gene lookup returns CDR1 SGHTA and CDR2 FQGNSA. CDR3 length equals 13 residues. The CDR3 nucleotides are TGTGCCAGCAGCCGACAACAGGGAAACACCATATATTTT. Its protein product is CASSRQQGNTIYF.